This TCR beta chain was captured in a study of blood T cell repertoires in COVID-19. Germline V gene sequence: CDR1 SGHAT, CDR2 FQNNGV. CDR3 length equals 12 residues. Trimming removed 1 base at V and 4 bases at J, with 5 bases between. Original analysis: Estimation of nucleated cell counts was performed using reference gene primer amplification. The repertoire was sequenced with immunoSEQ multiplex PCR; TCRdb's copy has only in-frame clones and lacks some. V and J calls plus clone size are reproduced from that table; the DNA served to infer D and trimming. Of approximately 250,000 clones in the sample, about 83% were seen once.

This clonotype originated in a woman aged 80 or older with COVID-19, enrolled during active disease. Material for sequencing was peripheral blood. V and J are TRBV11-2 and TRBJ2-7; D remains ambiguous. The DNA of the CDR3 is TGTGCCAGCAGCTTAGGGCATTACGAGCAGTACGTC. Residues: CASSLGHYEQYV.